These 30 T cell receptor beta chains share one sample of origin, sequenced in a study of CD8+ T cells in alopecia areata. RNA was extracted and reverse transcribed into cDNA as the sequencing template. TCRdb's copy holds only in-frame clones and misses some; the assay was immunoSEQ multiplex PCR. This repertoire shows some 100,000 clones, less than 80% found once; its top ten account for around 2.8%. The material sequenced was CD4+ T cells sorted from blood. Every receptor here comes from a human donor in good health.

The chain has TRBV28 and TRBJ2-7; the match to TRBD2 covers 8 bases. This CDR3 contains 15 residues. In germline, CDR1 is MDHEN, CDR2 SYDVKM. After removal of 5 bases from V and 0 bases from J, the junction contained 6 bases not matched to a gene. DNA of the CDR3: TGTGCCAGCAGTCCCGGCGGGGGGCCCTCCTACGAGCAGTACTTC. Protein product: CASSPGGGPSYEQYF.

This clone showed up just a few times. The CDR3 DNA reads as TGTGCCTGGAGTGCCCTCCGGACGTCTGGAAACACCATATATTTT. This translates into CAWSALRTSGNTIYF. The chain uses TRBV30 and TRBJ1-3; D is unresolved. CDR1 is GTSNPN, CDR2 SVGIG, per germline (reference sequence). V was trimmed by 1 base and J by 1 base, leaving 11 bases between them. The CDR3 consists of 15 residues. Full variable domain (outside the CDR3, taken from reference TRBV30 and TRBJ1-3): SQTIHQWPATLVQPVGSPLSLECTVEGTSNPNLYWYRQAAGRGLQLLFYSVGIGQISSEVPQNLSASRPQDRQFILSSKKLLLSDSGFYLCAWSALRTSGNTIYFGEGSWLTVV.

The chain couples TRBV25-1 to TRBJ1-2, with no clear D. Looked up from germline, CDR1 is MGHDK and CDR2 is SYGVNS. V shed 4 bases and J shed 8 bases, with 11 bases lying between them. CDR3 size: 12 residues. The CDR3 nucleotides are TGTGCCAGCAGTGGGACCAAAGGGGGCTACACCTTC. It yields the protein CASSGTKGGYTF.

CDR3 region: CSVGRGTEAFF. Here the CDR3 DNA reads TGCAGCGTAGGACGGGGGACTGAAGCTTTCTTT. The chain links TRBV29-1 to TRBJ1-1, with a possible D match to TRBD1 (5 bases). The CDR3 consists of 11 residues. Germline V CDR1 and CDR2: SQVTM, ANQGSEA. V lost 6 bases and J 5 bases, leaving 10 bases between the germline ends.

About this clone itself: Other DNA variants within this sample encode the same CDR3. This rearrangement joins TRBV2 to TRBJ2-2, with D possibly TRBD2 on 5 matching bases. CDR1 and CDR2 (germline): SNHLY, FYNNEI. The CDR3 totals 12 residues. The V gene lost 6 bases and the J gene lost 6 bases, with 8 bases spanning the gap. The DNA for the CDR3 is TGTGCCAGCAGGCTAGCTGCCGGGGAGCTGTTTTTT. Its protein product is CASRLAAGELFF.

The J gene is TRBJ1-5, the V gene TRBV30; a possible D gene is TRBD1 (5 bases). The germline V gene has CDR1 GTSNPN and CDR2 SVGIG (reference sequence). The CDR3 runs to 14 residues. V lost 5 bases and J 2 bases, leaving 13 bases between the germline ends. The CDR3 DNA follows: TGTGCCTGGTCTAAAGGGGCGGGCAATCAGCCCCAGCATTTT. It codes for CAWSKGAGNQPQHF. The full variable domain, in which reference TRBV30 and TRBJ1-5 provide the parts outside the CDR3, is SQTIHQWPATLVQPVGSPLSLECTVEGTSNPNLYWYRQAAGRGLQLLFYSVGIGQISSEVPQNLSASRPQDRQFILSSKKLLLSDSGFYLCAWSKGAGNQPQHFGDGTRLSIL.

This clone has just a few counts. This rearrangement joins TRBV5-4 to TRBJ2-1, with D possibly being TRBD1 or TRBD2 (5 bases each). Germline V gene sequence: CDR1 SGHNT, CDR2 YYREEE (reference sequence). V was pared by 4 bases and J by 1 base, with 15 bases between. The CDR3 is 16 residues long. The CDR3 region has the DNA TGTGCCAGCAGCCCTACCCGAGGGGAATCCTACAATGAGCAGTTCTTC. Translated, it gives CASSPTRGESYNEQFF.

The V gene is TRBV6-1, the J gene TRBJ1-1; a possible D gene is TRBD1 (6 bases). The ends were cut back, 4 bases at V and 3 bases at J, with 9 bases in the middle. The CDR3 runs to 13 residues. Germline V gene lookup returns CDR1 MNHNS and CDR2 SASEGT. The CDR3 here is CASSVGGYTEAFF. CDR3 DNA: TGTGCCAGCAGTGTGGGGGGCTACACTGAAGCTTTCTTT.

This sequence joins TRBV4-2 and TRBJ1-2; D ambiguous. CDR1 and CDR2 (germline): LGHNA, YNFKEQ. Trimming stripped 1 base from V and 4 bases from J, with 13 bases between. The length of the CDR3 is 15 residues. The CDR3 region is CASSQASQVTYGYTF. In DNA form, the CDR3 reads TGTGCCAGCAGCCAAGCTAGTCAGGTTACCTATGGCTACACCTTC.

The V call is TRBV19, the J call TRBJ2-3; D is unresolved. V was clipped by 4 bases and J by 0 bases, with 5 bases between them. From germline, CDR1 is LNHDA and CDR2 SQIVND (reference sequence). This CDR3 region has 13 residues. Written as DNA, the CDR3 is TGTGCCAGTAGTACGGACAGCACAGATACGCAGTATTTT. Its protein product is CASSTDSTDTQYF.

The rearrangement joins TRBV23-1 to TRBJ1-2, with D possibly TRBD1 on 6 matching bases. TRBV23-1 is known as an ORF, though its function is uncertain. V dropped 6 bases and J dropped 0 bases, with 11 bases sitting between them. CDR3 length: 14 residues. Here the CDR3 reads CASRQGKTNYGYTF. CDR3 DNA: TGCGCCAGCAGACAGGGCAAGACTAACTATGGCTACACCTTC.

This CDR3 is CAWSVGGLETQYF. CDR3 coding DNA: TGTGCCTGGAGTGTTGGGGGCTTAGAGACCCAGTACTTC. The chain carries TRBV30 and TRBJ2-5, with D maybe TRBD1 (6 bases). Trimming shortened V by 0 bases and J by 4 bases, and 9 bases separated the two germline ends. The V gene's germline CDR1 is GTSNPN and CDR2 SVGIG (reference sequence). The CDR3 length is 13 residues.

This chain uses TRBV27 with TRBJ2-7; TRBD1 agrees at 11 bases. The junction had 6 bases not matched to a gene; V was cut back by 10 bases and J by 4 bases. Germline CDR1 and CDR2: MNHEY and SMNVEV (reference sequence). This CDR3 has 13 amino acids. CDR3 nucleotide sequence: TGTGCCACCTCTGGACAGGGGGCGTACGAGCAGTACTTC. Its protein is CATSGQGAYEQYF.

The chain uses TRBV27 and TRBJ2-5; perhaps TRBD2 as D (6 bases). CDR1 and CDR2 from the germline V gene are MNHEY and SMNVEV (reference sequence). The V and J ends lost 4 bases and 7 bases respectively, with 25 bases between them. The CDR3 has 17 residues. The CDR3 here is CASSSPTMGRPGGTQYF. In DNA, the CDR3 is TGTGCCAGCAGTTCCCCAACCATGGGACGGCCCGGGGGGACCCAGTACTTC.

The V call is TRBV2, the J call TRBJ2-5; no clear D. CDR3 length: 13 amino acids. Germline V gene sequence: CDR1 SNHLY, CDR2 FYNNEI. V lost 2 bases and J 4 bases, leaving 8 bases between the germline ends. Here the CDR3 reads CASSESRRETQYF. The CDR3, as DNA: TGTGCCAGCAGTGAAAGTCGTAGAGAGACCCAGTACTTC.

V usage is TRBV7-3 and J usage is TRBJ2-6; TRBD2 might be the D (5 bases). CDR3 length: 15 amino acids. Germline V gene sequence: CDR1 SGHTA, CDR2 FQGTGA. V dropped 5 bases and J dropped 0 bases, with 8 bases sitting between them. This chain's CDR3 is CASSPRGSGANVLTF. DNA for the CDR3: TGTGCCAGCAGCCCCCGGGGCTCTGGGGCCAACGTCCTGACTTTC.

The V and J genes are TRBV6-5 and TRBJ2-3; a weak D match, TRBD2 (6 bases). The CDR3 is 12 amino acids. Trimming shortened V by 7 bases and J by 6 bases, and 11 bases separated the two germline ends. Germline V gene lookup returns CDR1 MNHEY and CDR2 SVGAGI. The CDR3 is CASISGGDTQYF. The CDR3 coding sequence is TGTGCCAGCATCAGTGGGGGGGATACGCAGTATTTT.

The CDR3 here is CASSLGRGHQETQYF. CDR3 coding DNA: TGCGCCAGCAGCTTGGGCAGGGGGCACCAAGAGACCCAGTACTTC. The chain links TRBV5-1 to TRBJ2-5; 8 positions agree with TRBD1. V gave up 0 bases and J gave up 0 bases; unmatched junction bases: 1. Germline V gene lookup returns CDR1 SGHRS and CDR2 YFSETQ. This CDR3 has 15 amino acids.

The V call is TRBV9, the J call TRBJ2-7; the D gene is possibly TRBD1 (6 bases). The CDR3 loop spans 17 amino acids. With 3 bases removed from V and 0 bases from J, the gap between germline ends came to 19 bases. CDR1 and CDR2 (germline): SGDLS, YYNGEE. The CDR3: CASSGIITGFCSYEQYF. The CDR3 nucleotides are TGTGCCAGCAGCGGAATTATTACAGGGTTCTGCTCCTACGAGCAGTACTTC.

The chain employs TRBV2 and TRBJ2-3, with D possibly matching TRBD2 (5 bases). The CDR3 spans 14 residues. Trimming left V 7 bases short and J 0 bases short, with 11 bases between. Germline V gene sequence: CDR1 SNHLY, CDR2 FYNNEI. CDR3 coding DNA: TGTGCCAGCAAAGAGCGGCCTAGCACAGATACGCAGTATTTT. Its protein is CASKERPSTDTQYF. Variable domain in full (rest from reference TRBV2 and TRBJ2-3): EPEVTQTPSHQVTQMGQEVILRCVPISNHLYFYWYRQILGQKVEFLVSFYNNEISEKSEIFDDQFSVERPDGSNFTLKIRSTKLEDSAMYFCASKERPSTDTQYFGPGTRLTVL.

The rearrangement joins TRBV30 to TRBJ1-2; 10 bases align to TRBD1. Germline CDR1 is GTSNPN and CDR2 is SVGIG (reference sequence). Losses at the gene ends were 1 base for V and 8 bases for J; bases not matched to a gene: 7. This CDR3 is 14 amino acids long. CDR3 in DNA: TGTGCCTGGAGTGAGACAGGGGGCAAAGTGGGCTACACCTTC. It codes for CAWSETGGKVGYTF.

This clone was picked up many times. The chain combines TRBV18 with TRBJ1-4; D is unresolved. Germline assignment: CDR1 KGHSH and CDR2 LQKENI. The CDR3 totals 13 residues. With 0 bases removed from V and 13 bases from J, the gap between germline ends came to 12 bases. CDR3 sequence: CASSPPGVSSLFF. DNA of the CDR3: TGTGCCAGCTCACCACCGGGCGTCAGCTCACTGTTTTTT.

This clone showed up just a few times. This chain connects TRBV19 to TRBJ1-6, with 7 positions matching TRBD1. Germline-derived CDR1 and CDR2 are LNHDA and SQIVND (reference sequence). This CDR3 has 13 residues. Trimming at V came to 7 bases and at J to 8 bases, leaving 5 bases not matched to a gene. CDR3 in DNA: TGTGCCAGTAACAGGCAGGGGGATTCACCCCTCCACTTT. Translating it yields CASNRQGDSPLHF.

The chain links TRBV5-1 to TRBJ2-5; D remains ambiguous. The V and J ends lost 4 bases and 4 bases respectively, with 14 bases between them. The germline V gene has CDR1 SGHRS and CDR2 YFSETQ. The length of the CDR3 is 14 residues. As DNA, the CDR3 is TGCGCCAGCAGCGTACGTACCCGCGGAGAGACCCAGTACTTC. This encodes CASSVRTRGETQYF.

The CDR3, as DNA: TGTGCCTGGAGTCTAGGGGAAGGCTACACCTTC. It translates to CAWSLGEGYTF. The chain is built from TRBV30 and TRBJ1-2; weak D call: TRBD1 (5 bases). V lost 2 bases and J 8 bases, leaving 9 bases between the germline ends. Germline CDR1 is GTSNPN and CDR2 is SVGIG (reference sequence). This CDR3 is built from 11 residues.

The chain uses TRBV5-1 and TRBJ2-3; TRBD1 might be the D (6 bases). CDR1 and CDR2 from the germline V gene are SGHRS and YFSETQ. V lost 1 base and J lost 5, with 8 bases in between. This CDR3 spans 13 amino acids. The DNA of the CDR3 is TGCGCCAGCAGCTTGCAGGGGAAAGATACGCAGTATTTT. It yields the protein CASSLQGKDTQYF.

This rearrangement joins TRBV9 to TRBJ1-2; D is unresolved. Trimming shortened V by 0 bases and J by 4 bases, and 4 bases separated the two germline ends. The germline V gene has CDR1 SGDLS and CDR2 YYNGEE. The length of the CDR3 is 12 residues. The CDR3, as DNA: TGTGCCAGCAGCGTAGAAAGCTATGGCTACACCTTC. As protein: CASSVESYGYTF.

A single count supports this clone. The J gene is TRBJ1-5, the V gene TRBV30, with 10 bases lining up with TRBD1. The CDR3 consists of 15 residues. Germline values: CDR1 GTSNPN, CDR2 SVGIG (reference sequence). Trimming cost V 1 base and J 6 bases; bases outside gene matches: 6. CDR3: CAWSAGQGKGQPQHF. DNA of the CDR3: TGTGCCTGGAGTGCGGGACAGGGGAAGGGTCAGCCCCAGCATTTT. Together with reference TRBV30 and TRBJ1-5, the CDR3 gives the full variable domain: SQTIHQWPATLVQPVGSPLSLECTVEGTSNPNLYWYRQAAGRGLQLLFYSVGIGQISSEVPQNLSASRPQDRQFILSSKKLLLSDSGFYLCAWSAGQGKGQPQHFGDGTRLSIL.

The chain couples TRBV7-6 to TRBJ2-3; unclear D gene. Germline V gene data show CDR1 as SGHVS and CDR2 as FNYEAQ. V gave up 6 bases and J gave up 1 base, with 14 bases separating them. The CDR3 loop spans 15 amino acids. This chain's CDR3 is CASRFRISGTDTQYF. CDR3 sequence (DNA): TGTGCCAGCAGATTTAGGATCAGTGGCACAGATACGCAGTATTTT.

The gene calls are TRBV5-6 and TRBJ2-1, with TRBD1 matching 9 bases. CDR3 length: 16 amino acids. The J segment lost 7 bases and the V segment lost 3 bases, leaving 11 bases of the junction unmatched. Germline assignment: CDR1 SGHDT and CDR2 YYEEEE. The CDR3, as DNA: TGTGCCAGCAGCTCCACCGGGACAGGGTTCGCGAATGAGCAGTTCTTC. It yields the protein CASSSTGTGFANEQFF.